What follows describes a single T cell receptor beta chain. Its antigen is currently unknown. Profiling relied on immunoSEQ multiplex PCR, and the TCRdb table lists in-frame clones only, not all of them. The sample contains some 30,000 clones, 90% to 97% of which appear only once. Germline values: CDR1 MNHEY, CDR2 SVGAGI. This CDR3 is built from 15 residues. Trimming took 0 bases from V and 7 from J; bases not matched to a gene: 6. This record belongs to a study of regulatory and conventional T cells in RAG deficiency. General observations from the study: Treg unique TCR beta sequences were about 110-fold fewer in Omenn syndrome and CID/AS patients than controls. In Omenn syndrome, Treg and Tconv repertoires overlapped >75%. Shannon entropy fell and Simpson indices rose in RAG-deficient patients.

Conventional CD4+ T cells were sorted from blood as CD25-low CD127-high cells. The sample was also reused in another study, on regulatory T cells. That investigation notes: Amplification used 52 TRBV primers and 13 TRBJ primers. In patients, unique TRB V-J pairs were restricted and V/J usage skewed, especially in Tregs.

The receptor was isolated from a human donor in good health. Sequencing was done on a sample of CD25- CD4+ T cells sorted from blood. The chain uses TRBV6-5 and TRBJ1-2; 9 nucleotides line up with TRBD1. DNA for the CDR3: TGTGCCAGCAGTTACTCGAACAGGGGGCTAGCTGGCTACACCTTC. This sequence encodes CASSYSNRGLAGYTF.